The 28 T cell receptor beta chains in this list originate from one sample, sequenced in a study of blood T cell repertoires in COVID-19. Sequenced by immunoSEQ multiplex PCR; TCRdb stores in-frame clones only, minus some. In the table there are 55,000 to 65,000 clones, roughly 88% of which are singletons. The sample consisted of peripheral blood. The receptors were sampled from a human donor in a cohort sampled during active COVID-19.

The chain's CDR3 is CASSREGVDRMISGNTIYF. The CDR3 DNA reads TGTGCCAGCAGCAGAGAGGGTGTGGACAGGATGATCTCTGGAAACACCATATATTTT. The chain joins TRBV9 to TRBJ1-3, with TRBD1 matching 7 bases. The J segment lost 0 bases and the V segment lost 4 bases, leaving 16 bases of the junction unmatched. The CDR3 sequence is 19 residues long. CDR1 and CDR2 from the germline V gene are SGDLS and YYNGEE.

The CDR3 DNA follows: TGCGCCAGCAGCCAAGCGGGAGGGACTGGGGCCAACGTCCTGACTTTC. It codes for CASSQAGGTGANVLTF. The genes are TRBV4-3 and TRBJ2-6, with TRBD2 matching 8 bases. The germline gives CDR1 LGHNA, CDR2 YSLEER. V gave up 1 base and J gave up 2 bases; unmatched junction bases: 1. The CDR3 sequence is 16 residues long.

This clone was recorded a few times. The rearrangement joins TRBV6-4 to TRBJ2-5; 10 bases map to TRBD1. With V trimmed by 6 bases and J by 4 bases, 2 bases remained unmatched. The CDR3 has 13 residues. The germline V gene encodes CDR1 MRHNA and CDR2 SNTAGT. The chain's CDR3 is CASSRDRGETQYF. CDR3 nucleotide sequence: TGTGCCAGCAGCAGGGACAGGGGAGAGACCCAGTACTTC.

In DNA, the CDR3 is TGTGCCAGCAAGATCTCCGGGACAGGGGCCTACGAGCAGTACTTC. Its translation: CASKISGTGAYEQYF. The rearrangement links TRBV7-9 to TRBJ2-7; 10 bases are shared with TRBD1. Trimming removed 7 bases from V and 2 bases from J; junction bases left unmatched: 8. The CDR3 is made up of 15 amino acids. Per the germline V gene, CDR1 is SEHNR and CDR2 is FQNEAQ (reference sequence).

The chain employs TRBV2 and TRBJ2-7; 10 bases are a match to TRBD1. Germline trimming cut 6 bases from V and 5 bases from J; bases unmatched to any gene: 10. The CDR3 has 15 residues. CDR1 is SNHLY, CDR2 FYNNEI, per germline. The CDR3 loop reads CASRTVPGQGNEQYF. CDR3 sequence (DNA): TGTGCCAGCAGAACCGTACCGGGACAGGGGAACGAGCAGTACTTC.

This chain joins TRBV12-3 or TRBV12-4 and TRBJ2-7; tentative D call: TRBD2 (6 bases). The CDR3 sequence is 13 residues long. V was pared by 6 bases and J by 5 bases, with 14 bases between. The chain's CDR3 is CASSRTTSHEQYF. The CDR3 DNA reads TGTGCCAGCAGCCGGACTACCAGTCACGAGCAGTACTTC.

The V and J genes are TRBV15 and TRBJ1-4; possible D gene TRBD1, 5 bases. V lost 1 base to trimming and J lost 7 bases, with 19 bases between them. The CDR3 is made up of 17 amino acids. The V gene's germline CDR1 is LNHNV and CDR2 YYDKDF (reference sequence). The CDR3 loop reads CATSRGRVATKGEKLFF. CDR3 DNA: TGTGCCACCAGCAGAGGCAGGGTAGCAACGAAGGGTGAAAAACTGTTTTTT.

This chain links TRBV5-1 with TRBJ2-1; TRBD1 aligns across 10 bases. The CDR3 extends over 19 amino acids. Trimming took 4 bases from V and 1 from J; bases not matched to a gene: 14. Germline V gene data show CDR1 as SGHRS and CDR2 as YFSETQ. Here the CDR3 DNA reads TGCGCCAGCAGCCCACCGGGACAGGGGAAATCAAGGTCCTACAATGAGCAGTTCTTC. Protein: CASSPPGQGKSRSYNEQFF.

This chain joins TRBV28 and TRBJ2-7; 9 bases map to TRBD1. V lost 5 bases to trimming and J lost 5 bases; unmatched junction nucleotides: 10. The length of the CDR3 is 15 residues. Germline CDR1 is MDHEN and CDR2 is SYDVKM. CDR3 protein: CASSPSGTGWNEQYF. As DNA, the CDR3 is TGTGCCAGCAGTCCCTCCGGGACAGGGTGGAACGAGCAGTACTTC.

CDR3 DNA: TGTGCCAGCAGTTACGTTGTAGGGACAACCTACAATGAGCAGTTCTTC. Translating it yields CASSYVVGTTYNEQFF. The J gene is TRBJ2-1, the V gene TRBV6-5; tentatively, D is TRBD1 (6 bases). Germline CDR1 and CDR2: MNHEY and SVGAGI. This CDR3 region has 16 residues. The V end was cut by 2 bases, the J end by 2 bases, with 13 bases between.

The chain links TRBV9 to TRBJ2-7, with 13 nucleotides matching TRBD2. The CDR3 totals 15 residues. V was pared by 3 bases and J by 3 bases, with 3 bases of the junction left unmatched. CDR1 is SGDLS and CDR2 is YYNGEE in the germline V gene. CDR3 in amino acids: CASSAGTSGVYEQYF. Here the CDR3 DNA reads TGTGCCAGCAGCGCCGGGACTAGCGGGGTCTACGAGCAGTACTTC. Full variable domain (rest looked up from reference TRBV9 and TRBJ2-7): DSGVTQTPKHLITATGQRVTLRCSPRSGDLSVYWYQQSLDQGLQFLIQYYNGEERAKGNILERFSAQQFPDLHSELNLSSLELGDSALYFCASSAGTSGVYEQYFGPGTRLTVT.

The chain joins TRBV6-2 or TRBV6-3 to TRBJ2-1, with TRBD2 matching 10 bases. With V trimmed by 6 bases and J by 4 bases, 6 bases remained unmatched. This CDR3 has 15 amino acids. Looked up from germline, CDR1 is MNHEY and CDR2 is SVGEGT. Here the CDR3 reads CASSRGLAAYNEQFF. CDR3 coding DNA: TGTGCCAGCAGCAGAGGACTAGCGGCTTACAATGAGCAGTTCTTC.

The genes are TRBV6-5 and TRBJ1-2; 8 bases fit TRBD1. The length of the CDR3 is 14 residues. The germline V gene encodes CDR1 MNHEY and CDR2 SVGAGI. The junction had 11 bases not matched to a gene; V was cut back by 6 bases and J by 8 bases. CDR3: CASRPLQGAQGYTF. The CDR3 DNA follows: TGTGCCAGCAGACCCCTTCAGGGGGCGCAAGGCTACACCTTC.

The table lists this clone with a few counts. V and J are TRBV11-2 and TRBJ1-3; the match to TRBD1 covers 10 bases. With 5 bases clipped from V and 0 bases from J, the junction kept 13 bases outside the gene matches. Germline CDR1 is SGHAT and CDR2 is FQNNGV. CDR3 size: 19 residues. This chain's CDR3 is CASSPRDRGLTYSGNTIYF. Written as DNA, the CDR3 is TGTGCCAGCAGCCCCCGGGACAGGGGACTCACTTACTCTGGAAACACCATATATTTT.

The chain links TRBV14 to TRBJ1-2, with 8 bases fitting TRBD1. The CDR3 covers 16 residues. Per germline, CDR1 SGHDN and CDR2 FVKESK. V was pared by 2 bases and J by 3 bases, with 8 bases of the junction left unmatched. The CDR3 DNA sequence: TGTGCCAGCAGCCAAAAACGAACGGACAGGGACTATGGCTACACCTTC. Its translation is CASSQKRTDRDYGYTF.

The chain is built from TRBV5-4 and TRBJ2-5; the match to TRBD1 covers 10 bases. The CDR3 runs to 14 residues. V shed 4 bases and J 4 bases; nucleotides not matched to a gene: 4. The V gene's germline CDR1 is SGHNT and CDR2 YYREEE (reference sequence). For the CDR3, the DNA is TGTGCCAGCAGCCCGGGACAGGGGAGAGAGACCCAGTACTTC. Its translation is CASSPGQGRETQYF.

For the CDR3, the DNA is TGCGCCAGCAGTCCGGGACAGGGGTACGGCTACACCTTC. This gives the protein CASSPGQGYGYTF. V gene TRBV10-1 combines with J gene TRBJ1-2; TRBD1 aligns across 10 bases. The germline gives CDR1 WNHNN, CDR2 SYGVQD (reference sequence). The CDR3 covers 13 residues. V shed 5 bases and J 8 bases; nucleotides not matched to a gene: 5.

This chain joins TRBV18 and TRBJ2-3, with TRBD1 matching over 8 bases. CDR3 size: 15 residues. Per germline, CDR1 KGHSH and CDR2 LQKENI. Trimming cost V 5 bases and J 5 bases; bases outside gene matches: 9. The CDR3 sequence: CASSYTQGVIDTQYF. The DNA for the CDR3 is TGTGCCAGCTCATACACACAGGGGGTGATAGATACGCAGTATTTT.

This clone appeared once. The chain recombines TRBV28 with TRBJ2-4; 8 bases fit TRBD2. The V gene end was trimmed by 5 bases and the J gene end by 6 bases; junction bases not matched to a gene: 9. This CDR3 has 15 amino acids. Germline CDR1 reads MDHEN; CDR2 reads SYDVKM. CDR3 nucleotides: TGTGCCAGCAGTCTCACTAGCGGAGGGGGAAACATTCAGTACTTC. It codes for CASSLTSGGGNIQYF.

The chain links TRBV27 to TRBJ2-2; TRBD2 might be the D (5 bases). With 7 bases removed from V and 5 bases from J, the gap between germline ends came to 20 bases. The germline V gene encodes CDR1 MNHEY and CDR2 SMNVEV (reference sequence). The CDR3 length is 16 residues. The CDR3 reads CASTLLTGKTTGELFF. DNA for the CDR3: TGTGCCAGCACCCTCTTAACGGGGAAGACAACCGGGGAGCTGTTTTTT.

This clone turned up a few times. This chain links TRBV9 with TRBJ1-5; D unclear. Germline V gene data show CDR1 as SGDLS and CDR2 as YYNGEE. The CDR3 is 15 amino acids. V lost 1 base and J lost 4, with 12 bases in between. The CDR3 spells CASSVTGSGNQPQHF. The CDR3 nucleotides are TGTGCCAGCAGCGTAACGGGCAGCGGTAATCAGCCCCAGCATTTT.

The CDR3 is CASSYRDRQETQYF. The CDR3 DNA reads TGCGCCAGCAGTTACCGGGACAGACAAGAGACCCAGTACTTC. This chain joins TRBV5-1 and TRBJ2-5, with 7 bases lining up with TRBD1. V gave up 5 bases and J gave up 2 bases; unmatched junction bases: 6. The CDR3 extends over 14 amino acids. Germline V gene sequence: CDR1 SGHRS, CDR2 YFSETQ.

The rearrangement uses TRBV19 and TRBJ1-1, with D tentatively TRBD1 (5 bases). Germline V gene sequence: CDR1 LNHDA, CDR2 SQIVND (reference sequence). V dropped 1 base and J dropped 1 base, with 10 bases sitting between them. CDR3 length: 15 residues. CDR3 loop: CASSIVAGWNTEAFF. CDR3 nucleotides: TGTGCCAGTAGTATAGTGGCAGGGTGGAACACTGAAGCTTTCTTT.

The chain has TRBV10-3 and TRBJ1-2, with TRBD1 matching over 10 bases. This CDR3 is built from 14 residues. The ends lost 4 bases at V and 6 bases at J; junction bases unmatched: 5. Germline CDR1 is ENHRY and CDR2 is SYGVKD. This CDR3 reads CAISGSGQGNGYTF. The CDR3 DNA reads as TGTGCCATCAGTGGGTCGGGACAGGGGAATGGCTACACCTTC.

The rearrangement links TRBV7-2 to TRBJ2-7, with D possibly TRBD1 on 5 matching bases. Trimming pared 5 bases from V and 1 base from J, leaving 12 bases between. This CDR3 is 14 amino acids long. Looked up from germline, CDR1 is SGHTA and CDR2 is FQGNSA. For the CDR3, the DNA is TGTGCCAGCAGCCCAAACGACAGTTCCTACGAGCAGTACTTC. Its translation: CASSPNDSSYEQYF.

This clone was recorded once. The CDR3 bases are TGTGCCAGCAGCTCATTCATTAGGAGACTAGCGGGAGAAAGGCCCCCTTACGAGCAGTACTTC. Translated, it gives CASSSFIRRLAGERPPYEQYF. V is TRBV7-8 and J is TRBJ2-7, with 12 bases that match TRBD2. From germline, CDR1 is SGHVS and CDR2 FQNEAQ. V was pared by 4 bases and J by 4 bases, with 23 bases of the junction left unmatched. The CDR3 is 21 amino acids.

The CDR3 reads CASSPGGDPGETQYF. DNA for the CDR3: TGTGCCAGCAGCCCAGGGGGCGACCCGGGGGAGACCCAGTACTTC. V usage is TRBV7-3 and J usage is TRBJ2-5; TRBD1 matches at 8 bases. The CDR3 extends over 15 amino acids. Germline V gene data show CDR1 as SGHTA and CDR2 as FQGTGA. Unmatched junction bases numbered 10, after V lost 5 bases and J lost 5 bases. The whole variable domain, remainder taken from reference TRBV7-3 and TRBJ2-5, is GAGVSQTPSNKVTEKGKYVELRCDPISGHTALYWYRQSLGQGPEFLIYFQGTGAADDSGLPNDRFFAVRPEGSVSTLKIQRTERGDSAVYLCASSPGGDPGETQYFGPGTRLLVL.

The CDR3 region is CASSPRGHEQYF. The CDR3, as DNA: TGTGCCAGCAGCCCCAGGGGCCACGAGCAGTACTTC. J is TRBJ2-7 and V is TRBV11-2, with D perhaps matching TRBD1 (6 bases). Germline V gives CDR1 SGHAT, CDR2 FQNNGV. V gave up 5 bases and J gave up 5 bases, with 10 bases separating them. The CDR3 spans 12 residues. Full variable domain (outside the CDR3, taken from reference TRBV11-2 and TRBJ2-7): EAGVAQSPRYKIIEKRQSVAFWCNPISGHATLYWYQQILGQGPKLLIQFQNNGVVDDSQLPKDRFSAERLKGVDSTLKIQPAKLEDSAVYLCASSPRGHEQYFGPGTRLTVT.